The 25 T cell receptor beta chains below all came from one sample that was sequenced in a study of blood T cell repertoires in COVID-19. Repertoires were generated with immunoSEQ multiplex PCR, while TCRdb's copy carries only in-frame clones and drops some. The repertoire holds roughly 400,000 clones, with around nine tenths as singletons. Sequencing was carried out using PBMCs or T cells enriched from blood (not recorded which). These receptors all stem from a woman between 18 and 30 years old who had been exposed to COVID-19.

V and J are TRBV14 and TRBJ2-7; D not resolved. V lost 4 bases and J 4 bases, leaving 11 bases between the germline ends. The CDR3 sequence is 13 residues long. CDR1 is SGHDN and CDR2 is FVKESK in the germline V gene. CDR3 DNA sequence: TGTGCCAGCAGCCTCCCCCCGGGTTACGAGCAGTACTTC. This codes for CASSLPPGYEQYF.

CDR3 protein: CASSEQGRDNEQFF. Written as DNA, the CDR3 is TGTGCCAGCAGTGAGCAGGGTCGGGACAATGAGCAGTTCTTC. V and J are TRBV25-1 and TRBJ2-1, with D possibly TRBD1 on 5 matching bases. The CDR3 length is 14 residues. Between the trimmed V and J ends, which lost 3 bases and 5 bases, there was a span of 11 bases. Per the germline V gene, CDR1 is MGHDK and CDR2 is SYGVNS.

The chain carries TRBV2 and TRBJ1-2; D is perhaps TRBD1 (6 bases). CDR3 length: 13 amino acids. V lost 5 bases, J lost 5 bases, and 12 bases lay in between. The germline V gene has CDR1 SNHLY and CDR2 FYNNEI. For the CDR3, the DNA is TGTGCCAGCAGTTTACAGGGCGAATATGGCTACACCTTC. Encoded protein: CASSLQGEYGYTF.

Note on this clone: This CDR3 is also generated by other DNA sequences in the sample. The chain carries TRBV28 and TRBJ1-1, with D perhaps matching TRBD1 (5 bases). There are 14 residues in the CDR3. V was pared by 2 bases and J by 2 bases, with 9 bases between. CDR1 is MDHEN, CDR2 SYDVKM, per germline. CDR3 sequence: CASSLRQGNTEAFF. For the CDR3, the DNA is TGTGCCAGCAGTTTAAGGCAGGGCAACACTGAAGCTTTCTTT.

CDR3 in DNA: TGTGCCAGCAGTCCACCGCCGACAGGGATCGGGCAGTACTTC. Protein product: CASSPPPTGIGQYF. The rearrangement links TRBV28 to TRBJ2-7; TRBD1 matches at 7 bases. The V gene's germline CDR1 is MDHEN and CDR2 SYDVKM. V lost 5 bases to trimming and J lost 9 bases; unmatched junction nucleotides: 13. This CDR3 comprises 14 residues.

The chain employs TRBV19 and TRBJ2-1; the match to TRBD1 covers 7 bases. This CDR3 has 14 residues. Germline trimming cut 4 bases from V and 4 bases from J; bases unmatched to any gene: 4. Germline assignment: CDR1 LNHDA and CDR2 SQIVND (reference sequence). The CDR3 sequence is CASSTGTVYNEQFF. CDR3 in DNA: TGTGCCAGTAGTACCGGGACAGTGTACAATGAGCAGTTCTTC.

This chain connects TRBV5-6 to TRBJ1-2; 9 bases align to TRBD1. Losses at the gene ends were 3 bases for V and 4 bases for J; bases not matched to a gene: 4. CDR1 and CDR2 (germline): SGHDT, YYEEEE. The CDR3 is 14 amino acids. CDR3 protein: CASSSGQGSYGYTF. The CDR3 bases are TGTGCCAGCAGCTCGGGACAGGGTAGCTATGGCTACACCTTC.

The chain uses TRBV28 and TRBJ2-7, with TRBD1 identical over 7 bases. This CDR3 spans 14 amino acids. In germline, CDR1 is MDHEN, CDR2 SYDVKM. The V and J ends lost 3 bases and 6 bases, in that order; junction bases with no gene match: 8. The CDR3 DNA sequence: TGTGCCAGCAGTTTCCTAGACAGGGACAGCGAGCAGTACTTC. This gives the protein CASSFLDRDSEQYF.

The V call is TRBV6-5, the J call TRBJ1-5; no clear D. The germline V and J ends were trimmed by 8 bases and 3 bases, with 14 bases remaining between them. CDR3 length equals 14 residues. Germline V gene data show CDR1 as MNHEY and CDR2 as SVGAGI. The CDR3 DNA reads as TGTGCCAGCGAGTCCAGGCGCGACAATCAGCCCCAGCATTTT. This translates into CASESRRDNQPQHF.

The chain is built from TRBV30 and TRBJ1-2, with no clear D. V shed 5 bases and J shed 3 bases, with 13 bases lying between them. Germline CDR1 and CDR2: GTSNPN and SVGIG (reference sequence). This CDR3 is 13 amino acids long. CDR3 nucleotides: TGTGCCTGGGGTTACAAGGGAGACTATGGCTACACCTTC. It specifies CAWGYKGDYGYTF.

This sequence joins TRBV2 and TRBJ1-2; D remains unclear. Trimming shortened V by 1 base and J by 8 bases, and 17 bases separated the two germline ends. The CDR3 sequence is 15 residues long. Germline CDR1 is SNHLY and CDR2 is FYNNEI. The CDR3 is CASSEGIVSVGGYTF. CDR3 sequence (DNA): TGTGCCAGCAGTGAAGGGATAGTAAGCGTAGGAGGCTACACCTTC.

Only a few counts were recorded for this clone. This chain joins TRBV5-1 and TRBJ2-2; 11 positions agree with TRBD2. From germline, CDR1 is SGHRS and CDR2 YFSETQ. Losses at the gene ends were 4 bases for V and 5 bases for J; bases not matched to a gene: 10. This CDR3 is 17 amino acids long. CDR3 coding DNA: TGCGCCAGCAGCGACCCCGGGACTAGCGGTTTAACCGGGGAGCTGTTTTTT. Translated, it gives CASSDPGTSGLTGELFF.

The chain uses TRBV7-2 and TRBJ1-4; TRBD1 is a possible D gene (5 bases). CDR1 is SGHTA, CDR2 FQGNSA, per germline. Trimming removed 5 bases from V and 0 bases from J, with 10 bases in between. There are 15 residues in the CDR3. CDR3 amino acids: CASSSDRATNEKLFF. The CDR3 bases are TGTGCCAGCAGCAGCGACAGAGCAACTAATGAAAAACTGTTTTTT.

The genes are TRBV7-2 and TRBJ2-2; 10 nucleotides agree with TRBD2. Per germline, CDR1 SGHTA and CDR2 FQGNSA. The CDR3 length is 16 residues. After removal of 2 bases from V and 7 bases from J, the junction contained 7 bases not matched to a gene. DNA of the CDR3: TGTGCCAGCAGCTTATCGAGCGGGGGGGCGATCGGGGAGCTGTTTTTT. Translating it yields CASSLSSGGAIGELFF.

This clone has just a few counts. The J gene is TRBJ1-6, the V gene TRBV7-2; weak D call: TRBD1 (5 bases). CDR3 size: 14 residues. Trimming cost V 1 base and J 4 bases, with 5 bases left between them. The germline V gene encodes CDR1 SGHTA and CDR2 FQGNSA. This CDR3 is CASSLEGYNSPLHF. The CDR3 nucleotides are TGTGCCAGCAGCTTAGAGGGGTATAATTCACCCCTCCACTTT.

The CDR3 here is CASSFGTASNQPQHF. For the CDR3, the DNA is TGTGCCAGCAGTTTTGGGACAGCTAGCAATCAGCCCCAGCATTTT. This chain links TRBV6-2 or TRBV6-3 with TRBJ1-5; TRBD1 matches 7 bases. V lost 4 bases and J lost 0; bases outside the gene matches: 3. There are 15 residues in the CDR3. Germline V gene data show CDR1 as MNHEY and CDR2 as SVGEGT.

The chain uses TRBV5-6 and TRBJ1-2; TRBD1 is a possible D gene (5 bases). CDR1 SGHDT and CDR2 YYEEEE come from the germline V gene. Trimming cost V 3 bases and J 4 bases, with 16 bases left between them. The CDR3 spans 15 residues. CDR3 amino acids: CASSSRRAVSYGYTF. The DNA for the CDR3 is TGTGCCAGCAGCTCCCGCAGGGCTGTGTCCTATGGCTACACCTTC.

There are many counts of this clone. V and J are TRBV11-2 and TRBJ2-3, with TRBD2 matching over 8 bases. The CDR3 spans 18 residues. The junction had 14 bases not matched to a gene; V was cut back by 2 bases and J by 4 bases. Germline-derived CDR1 and CDR2 are SGHAT and FQNNGV. As DNA, the CDR3 is TGTGCCAGCAGCTTATACACGATGGGCGGGAGGCGGGCAGATACGCAGTATTTT. This encodes CASSLYTMGGRRADTQYF.

This sequence joins TRBV6-2 or TRBV6-3 and TRBJ1-1; D unresolved. The germline CDR1 and CDR2 sequences are MNHEY and SVGEGT. CDR3 size: 13 residues. Trimming left V 2 bases short and J 7 bases short, with 11 bases between. The CDR3 DNA reads TGTGCCAGCAGTTACGAGTGGCCGGGTGAAGCTTTCTTT. Its translation is CASSYEWPGEAFF.

The chain combines TRBV19 with TRBJ2-7, with D possibly matching TRBD2 (7 bases). Germline CDR1 is LNHDA and CDR2 is SQIVND (reference sequence). The V end was cut by 0 bases, the J end by 0 bases, with 12 bases between. The CDR3 contains 16 residues. CDR3: CASSIEHGGHSYEQYF. In DNA, the CDR3 is TGTGCCAGTAGTATAGAGCACGGGGGGCACTCCTACGAGCAGTACTTC.

The chain employs TRBV24-1 and TRBJ1-2; 7 bases agree with TRBD1. CDR1 is KGHDR, CDR2 SFDVKD, per germline. Trimming cost V 12 bases and J 4 bases; bases outside gene matches: 13. CDR3 length equals 14 residues. The CDR3 here is CASTYSGQLYGYTF. The CDR3, as DNA: TGTGCCTCCACGTATTCGGGACAGCTCTATGGCTACACCTTC.

The gene calls are TRBV7-2 and TRBJ2-3; 7 bases fit TRBD1. The CDR3 runs to 14 residues. Germline V CDR1 and CDR2: SGHTA, FQGNSA. With 5 bases clipped from V and 0 bases from J, the junction kept 2 bases outside the gene matches. The CDR3 sequence is CASSRDSSTDTQYF. CDR3 sequence (DNA): TGTGCCAGCAGCCGGGACAGTAGCACAGATACGCAGTATTTT.

J is TRBJ1-6 and V is TRBV7-9; possible D gene TRBD1, 5 bases. Germline V gene lookup returns CDR1 SEHNR and CDR2 FQNEAQ (reference sequence). V was shortened by 2 bases and J by 1 base, with 15 bases between the two germline ends. This CDR3 region has 18 residues. CDR3 in DNA: TGTGCCAGCAGCTTAAGCAGGGTTAAGGGGTCCTATAATTCACCCCTCCACTTT. It translates to CASSLSRVKGSYNSPLHF.

The chain has TRBV2 and TRBJ2-4; possibly TRBD1 for D (6 bases). Trimming removed 2 bases from V and 6 bases from J, with 8 bases in between. The germline V gene encodes CDR1 SNHLY and CDR2 FYNNEI. The CDR3 spans 13 residues. The CDR3 DNA reads TGTGCCAGCAGTGAACGCAGGGGAAACATTCAGTACTTC. The encoded protein is CASSERRGNIQYF. Complete variable domain (other parts from reference TRBV2 and TRBJ2-4): EPEVTQTPSHQVTQMGQEVILRCVPISNHLYFYWYRQILGQKVEFLVSFYNNEISEKSEIFDDQFSVERPDGSNFTLKIRSTKLEDSAMYFCASSERRGNIQYFGAGTRLSVL.

The gene calls are TRBV6-5 and TRBJ2-4; 10 bases are shared with TRBD1. Germline CDR1 MNHEY, CDR2 SVGAGI. The V gene end was trimmed by 2 bases and the J gene end by 8 bases; junction bases not matched to a gene: 6. The CDR3 length is 15 residues. The CDR3: CASSYRDRGADIQYF. DNA of the CDR3: TGTGCCAGCAGTTACAGGGACAGGGGTGCGGACATTCAGTACTTC.